These 32 T cell receptor beta chains share one sample of origin, sequenced in a study of OX40 agonist ivuxolimab in advanced cancers. TCRdb keeps only in-frame clones here, not all; method: immunoSEQ multiplex PCR. The sample includes just over 14,000 clones, more than 65% of them seen just once. This material consisted of CD4+ or CD8+ T cells sorted from blood, taken in a trial of the OX40 agonist ivuxolimab. These receptors were taken from an adult with an advanced solid tumor such as melanoma, head and neck, liver or kidney cancer.

The chain links TRBV9 to TRBJ1-2; D unclear. Germline loops: CDR1 SGDLS, CDR2 YYNGEE. This CDR3 has 11 residues. V was trimmed by 4 bases and J by 13 bases, leaving 14 bases between them. The CDR3 bases are TGTGCCAGCAGCCCCGGGTTATCGTTCACCTTC. Its protein is CASSPGLSFTF.

V usage is TRBV7-2 and J usage is TRBJ2-7, with TRBD2 matching over 8 bases. The CDR3 is 15 residues long. Trimming cost V 2 bases and J 3 bases; bases outside gene matches: 6. CDR1 is SGHTA and CDR2 is FQGNSA in the germline V gene. The CDR3 coding sequence is TGTGCCAGCAGCTTACTTCCACTAGCGGTCTACGAGCAGTACTTC. Amino acids: CASSLLPLAVYEQYF.

This rearrangement joins TRBV7-8 to TRBJ2-1, with 14 bases fitting TRBD2. V trimming: 5 bases; J trimming: 8 bases; junction bases outside the gene matches: 5. This CDR3 is built from 15 residues. The germline V gene has CDR1 SGHVS and CDR2 FQNEAQ. DNA for the CDR3: TGTGCCAGCAGCCCGGGACTAGCGGGAGCATATGAGCAGTTCTTC. Residues: CASSPGLAGAYEQFF.

The chain employs TRBV6-5 and TRBJ2-1; maybe TRBD2 (6 bases). Germline-derived CDR1 and CDR2 are MNHEY and SVGAGI. The CDR3 loop spans 15 amino acids. V lost 1 base to trimming and J lost 3 bases, with 10 bases between them. This CDR3 is CASSYWGEDYNEQFF. In DNA form, the CDR3 reads TGTGCCAGCAGTTACTGGGGGGAGGACTACAATGAGCAGTTCTTC.

This clone was observed a handful of times. The chain recombines TRBV30 with TRBJ1-3; 7 bases match TRBD1. Losses at the gene ends were 6 bases for V and 0 bases for J; bases not matched to a gene: 5. The germline CDR1 and CDR2 sequences are GTSNPN and SVGIG (reference sequence). The CDR3 length is 14 residues. The CDR3 nucleotides read TGTGCCTGCGCAGGGGGGAGCTCTGGAAACACCATATATTTT. Its protein is CACAGGSSGNTIYF.

The chain employs TRBV10-1 and TRBJ2-3; D gene unclear. There are 15 residues in the CDR3. Germline-derived CDR1 and CDR2 are WNHNN and SYGVQD (reference sequence). V lost 0 bases, J lost 2 bases, and 9 bases lay in between. CDR3 sequence: CASSESIGPTDTQYF. CDR3 nucleotides: TGCGCCAGCAGTGAGTCAATCGGCCCCACAGATACGCAGTATTTT.

The chain carries TRBV6-1 and TRBJ1-3; 8 bases fit TRBD1. Germline CDR1 is MNHNS and CDR2 is SASEGT. This CDR3 spans 17 amino acids. J gave up 2 bases and V 3 bases, and 9 bases lay outside the gene matches. This CDR3 is CASSEKTGEVAGNTIYF. In DNA, the CDR3 is TGTGCCAGCAGTGAGAAGACAGGGGAAGTGGCTGGAAACACCATATATTTT.

Remarks on this clone: One end of the junction fails to match germline, which may point to a read error. The rearrangement uses TRBV5-6 and TRBJ2-7; D perhaps matches TRBD2 (5 bases). Germline CDR1 is SGHDT and CDR2 is YYEEEE. This CDR3 has 15 residues. Here the CDR3 reads CASSSIPLDSDEQYF. DNA of the CDR3: TGTGCCAGCAGTTCGATCCCACTAGACTCCGACGAGCAGTACTTC.

The genes are TRBV5-5 and TRBJ2-7, with D unresolved. The CDR3 sequence is 13 residues long. V dropped 1 base and J dropped 3 bases, with 8 bases sitting between them. Germline CDR1 SGHKS, CDR2 YYEKEE (reference sequence). Written as DNA, the CDR3 is TGTGCCAGCAGCTTGACAACGGGCTACGAGCAGTACTTC. Encoded protein: CASSLTTGYEQYF.

The genes are TRBV7-9 and TRBJ1-4; TRBD1 aligns across 8 bases. The CDR3 is 14 residues long. The V gene's germline CDR1 is SEHNR and CDR2 FQNEAQ (reference sequence). V lost 5 bases to trimming and J lost 12 bases; unmatched junction nucleotides: 11. The CDR3: CASSMPSGGIELFF. The CDR3 DNA sequence: TGTGCCAGCAGCATGCCTTCAGGGGGCATAGAACTGTTTTTT. Complete variable domain (other parts from reference TRBV7-9 and TRBJ1-4): DTGVSQNPRHKITKRGQNVTFRCDPISEHNRLYWYRQTLGQGPEFLTYFQNEAQLEKSRLLSDRFSAERPKGSFSTLEIQRTEQGDSAMYLCASSMPSGGIELFFGSGTQLSVL.

The chain combines TRBV10-1 with TRBJ2-7; D possibly matches TRBD1 or TRBD2 (5 bases each). Germline CDR1 reads WNHNN; CDR2 reads SYGVQD (reference sequence). This CDR3 has 13 residues. Deletions cut 6 bases from V and 5 bases from J, with 14 bases between. The CDR3 spells CASSRDLGNEQYF. In DNA, the CDR3 is TGCGCCAGCAGCCGGGACCTCGGCAACGAGCAGTACTTC.

This clone was recorded once. The chain recombines TRBV13 with TRBJ2-2; D gene uncertain. The CDR3 is 17 amino acids. Trimming took off 3 bases at V and 3 bases at J, with 17 bases between the two ends. Germline V lookup: CDR1 PRHDT, CDR2 FYEKMQ (reference sequence). The CDR3 loop reads CASSLNLPSPDTGELFF. The CDR3 DNA sequence: TGTGCCAGCAGCTTGAACCTCCCCAGTCCGGACACCGGGGAGCTGTTTTTT.

V usage is TRBV11-3 and J usage is TRBJ2-1, with 11 bases that match TRBD2. V lost 5 bases, J lost 4 bases, and 7 bases stayed unmatched. CDR1 SGHNT and CDR2 YENEEA come from the germline V gene. CDR3 length: 16 amino acids. The chain's CDR3 is CASSIGLAGPYNEQFF. CDR3 bases: TGTGCCAGCAGCATCGGACTAGCGGGCCCGTACAATGAGCAGTTCTTC.

The chain couples TRBV7-9 to TRBJ2-4, with no clear D. Trimming stripped 1 base from V and 0 bases from J, with 13 bases between. This CDR3 contains 17 residues. The V gene's germline CDR1 is SEHNR and CDR2 FQNEAQ (reference sequence). The CDR3 DNA sequence: TGTGCCAGCAGCTTAGAGAGCACGGCGGTAGCCAAAAACATTCAGTACTTC. Translated: CASSLESTAVAKNIQYF.

The J gene is TRBJ1-4, the V gene TRBV2; D gene ambiguous. The CDR3 length is 11 residues. The germline V gene encodes CDR1 SNHLY and CDR2 FYNNEI. V lost 6 bases, J lost 14 bases, and 13 bases lay in between. CDR3 in amino acids: CASRIEALLFF. DNA of the CDR3: TGTGCCAGCAGGATTGAGGCTTTGCTGTTTTTT.

This chain uses TRBV28 with TRBJ1-1; D is perhaps TRBD1 (5 bases). Germline CDR1 and CDR2: MDHEN and SYDVKM. The V and J ends lost 6 bases and 10 bases respectively, with 21 bases between them. There are 14 residues in the CDR3. The CDR3, as DNA: TGTGCCAGCAGAGAGTCCGGGGGGAGCGGAAGAGCTTTCTTT. It encodes CASRESGGSGRAFF.

This chain uses TRBV5-1 with TRBJ2-7; D not certain. Trimming took off 5 bases at V and 2 bases at J, with 14 bases between the two ends. CDR1 is SGHRS, CDR2 YFSETQ, per germline. The CDR3 is 14 amino acids. CDR3 residues: CASSSDEGTYEQYF. For the CDR3, the DNA is TGCGCCAGCAGTTCGGACGAAGGGACCTACGAGCAGTACTTC.

V and J are TRBV30 and TRBJ1-5, with no clear D. The CDR3 loop spans 13 amino acids. Germline V CDR1 and CDR2: GTSNPN, SVGIG (reference sequence). V dropped 5 bases and J dropped 0 bases, with 8 bases sitting between them. The CDR3 loop is CAWGGYSNQPQHF. The CDR3 DNA reads as TGTGCCTGGGGTGGGTATAGCAATCAGCCCCAGCATTTT. The variable domain in full, completed from reference TRBV30 and TRBJ1-5, reads SQTIHQWPATLVQPVGSPLSLECTVEGTSNPNLYWYRQAAGRGLQLLFYSVGIGQISSEVPQNLSASRPQDRQFILSSKKLLLSDSGFYLCAWGGYSNQPQHFGDGTRLSIL.

The J gene is TRBJ2-7, the V gene TRBV27; perhaps D is TRBD1 or TRBD2 (5 bases each). Per the germline V gene, CDR1 is MNHEY and CDR2 is SMNVEV (reference sequence). This CDR3 comprises 14 residues. V lost 8 bases, J lost 3 bases, and 17 bases lay in between. The CDR3 loop reads CASSRDAFIYEQYF. The CDR3 DNA reads TGTGCCAGCTCCCGGGACGCGTTCATCTACGAGCAGTACTTC.

The chain is built from TRBV5-5 and TRBJ1-1; tentative D call: TRBD1 (6 bases). The CDR3 runs 16 residues. Per the germline V gene, CDR1 is SGHKS and CDR2 is YYEKEE (reference sequence). Trimming pared 2 bases from V and 6 bases from J, leaving 20 bases between. The DNA for the CDR3 is TGTGCCAGCAGCTTAGTCTTGCTGGCAGGGGCCCCTGAAGCTTTCTTT. Translation: CASSLVLLAGAPEAFF.

The chain joins TRBV9 to TRBJ1-1; maybe TRBD1 (5 bases). Looked up from germline, CDR1 is SGDLS and CDR2 is YYNGEE. V was cut by 0 bases and J by 5 bases, with 14 bases left in between. This CDR3 spans 15 amino acids. CDR3 protein: CASSVVIGARTEAFF. CDR3 coding DNA: TGTGCCAGCAGCGTAGTCATAGGGGCGCGAACTGAAGCTTTCTTT.

The chain has TRBV29-1 and TRBJ1-2; no clear D gene. This CDR3 is 14 amino acids long. V lost 5 bases, J lost 2 bases, and 15 bases lay in between. In germline, CDR1 is SQVTM, CDR2 ANQGSEA. CDR3 DNA sequence: TGCAGCGTTTCCGCACGCCAGGCCAACTATGGCTACACCTTC. Protein product: CSVSARQANYGYTF.

This rearrangement joins TRBV19 to TRBJ2-5, with TRBD2 matching over 14 bases. The V gene end was trimmed by 5 bases and the J gene end by 13 bases; junction bases not matched to a gene: 6. Germline V CDR1 and CDR2: LNHDA, SQIVND (reference sequence). There are 13 residues in the CDR3. For the CDR3, the DNA is TGTGCCAGTAGTGTCGGGACTAGCGGGAGTATGTACTTC. Translation gives CASSVGTSGSMYF. The full variable domain, completed using reference TRBV19 and TRBJ2-5, is DGGITQSPKYLFRKEGQNVTLSCEQNLNHDAMYWYRQDPGQGLRLIYYSQIVNDFQKGDIAEGYSVSREKKESFPLTVTSAQKNPTAFYLCASSVGTSGSMYFGPGTRLLVL.

V usage is TRBV30 and J usage is TRBJ2-3, with D maybe TRBD2 (5 bases). The CDR3 runs 15 residues. The germline V gene encodes CDR1 GTSNPN and CDR2 SVGIG (reference sequence). Between the trimmed V and J ends, which lost 3 bases and 0 bases, there was a span of 13 bases. The CDR3 protein is CAWSPLLVSTDTQYF. In DNA form, the CDR3 reads TGTGCCTGGAGCCCTCTACTAGTGAGCACAGATACGCAGTATTTT.

DNA for the CDR3: TGTGCCAGCAGCTTAGGCTCAAGGGATGAGCAGTTCTTC. As protein: CASSLGSRDEQFF. This chain uses TRBV5-5 with TRBJ2-1; D uncertain. This CDR3 is 13 amino acids long. Trimming cost V 2 bases and J 8 bases, with 11 bases left between them. CDR1 is SGHKS and CDR2 is YYEKEE in the germline V gene (reference sequence).

This chain uses TRBV7-2 with TRBJ2-2; maybe TRBD1 (6 bases). The V end lost 6 bases, the J end lost 5 bases, and 16 bases lay between the germline ends. CDR1 SGHTA and CDR2 FQGNSA come from the germline V gene. The CDR3 length is 15 residues. CDR3 in DNA: TGTGCCAGCAGTCCAGGGGTTTTCGGGACCGGGGAGCTGTTTTTT. It is translated as CASSPGVFGTGELFF.

The CDR3 sequence: CATSPDGDEQFF. In DNA form, the CDR3 reads TGTGCCACCAGTCCGGATGGGGATGAGCAGTTCTTC. The J gene is TRBJ2-1, the V gene TRBV15, with no clear D. The CDR3 has 12 residues. The V end was cut by 6 bases, the J end by 8 bases, with 11 bases between. Per the germline V gene, CDR1 is LNHNV and CDR2 is YYDKDF (reference sequence).

The chain employs TRBV2 and TRBJ1-5; D perhaps matches TRBD1 (5 bases). Trimming took 3 bases from V and 0 from J, leaving 6 bases between them. The germline V gene has CDR1 SNHLY and CDR2 FYNNEI. The CDR3 contains 14 residues. The CDR3 spells CASSDGGSNQPQHF. The CDR3 nucleotides are TGTGCCAGCAGTGACGGGGGTAGCAATCAGCCCCAGCATTTT.

The rearrangement links TRBV6-1 to TRBJ2-7; perhaps TRBD1 as D (5 bases). Trimming took off 2 bases at V and 1 base at J, with 15 bases between the two ends. From germline, CDR1 is MNHNS and CDR2 SASEGT. The CDR3 is made up of 16 amino acids. CDR3 residues: CASSEPSTGLSYEQYF. CDR3 DNA sequence: TGTGCCAGCAGTGAACCCTCTACAGGTTTATCCTACGAGCAGTACTTC.

The V gene is TRBV28, the J gene TRBJ1-2; D is unresolved. The CDR3 spans 16 residues. Trimming shortened V by 6 bases and J by 4 bases, and 21 bases separated the two germline ends. Looked up from germline, CDR1 is MDHEN and CDR2 is SYDVKM. The CDR3 DNA is TGTGCCAGCAGCAGCGTAGAGAATGGATGGAGCTATGGCTACACCTTC. This sequence encodes CASSSVENGWSYGYTF.

This chain joins TRBV5-6 and TRBJ2-5; D tentatively reads TRBD1 or TRBD2 (5 bases each). V lost 6 bases to trimming and J lost 1 base, with 10 bases between them. CDR1 and CDR2 (germline): SGHDT, YYEEEE. This CDR3 is built from 13 residues. CDR3 bases: TGTGCCAGCACTGGGACCGTCCAAGAGACCCAGTACTTC. It codes for CASTGTVQETQYF.

The chain carries TRBV2 and TRBJ2-5; TRBD2 might be the D (6 bases). CDR3 length equals 16 residues. Germline CDR1 SNHLY, CDR2 FYNNEI. The ends were cut back, 6 bases at V and 0 bases at J, with 17 bases in the middle. The CDR3 DNA is TGTGCCAGCAGCCACCCCGGGGGTTTGGACCAAGAGACCCAGTACTTC. This encodes CASSHPGGLDQETQYF.